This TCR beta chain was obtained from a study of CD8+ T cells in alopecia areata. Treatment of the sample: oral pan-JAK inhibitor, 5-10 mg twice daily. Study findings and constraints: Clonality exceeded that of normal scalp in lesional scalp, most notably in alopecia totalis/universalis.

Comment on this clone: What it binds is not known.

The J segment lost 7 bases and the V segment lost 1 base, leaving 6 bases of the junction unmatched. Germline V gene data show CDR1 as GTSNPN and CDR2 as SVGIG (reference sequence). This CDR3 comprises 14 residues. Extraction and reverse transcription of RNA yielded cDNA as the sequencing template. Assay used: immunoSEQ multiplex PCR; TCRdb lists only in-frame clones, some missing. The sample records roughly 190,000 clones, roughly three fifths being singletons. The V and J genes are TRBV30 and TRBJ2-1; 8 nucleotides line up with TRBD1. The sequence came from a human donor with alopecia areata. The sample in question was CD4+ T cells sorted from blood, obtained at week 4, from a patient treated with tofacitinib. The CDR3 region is CAWSGGQVPNEQFF. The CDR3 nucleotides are TGTGCCTGGAGTGGGGGACAGGTGCCTAATGAGCAGTTCTTC.